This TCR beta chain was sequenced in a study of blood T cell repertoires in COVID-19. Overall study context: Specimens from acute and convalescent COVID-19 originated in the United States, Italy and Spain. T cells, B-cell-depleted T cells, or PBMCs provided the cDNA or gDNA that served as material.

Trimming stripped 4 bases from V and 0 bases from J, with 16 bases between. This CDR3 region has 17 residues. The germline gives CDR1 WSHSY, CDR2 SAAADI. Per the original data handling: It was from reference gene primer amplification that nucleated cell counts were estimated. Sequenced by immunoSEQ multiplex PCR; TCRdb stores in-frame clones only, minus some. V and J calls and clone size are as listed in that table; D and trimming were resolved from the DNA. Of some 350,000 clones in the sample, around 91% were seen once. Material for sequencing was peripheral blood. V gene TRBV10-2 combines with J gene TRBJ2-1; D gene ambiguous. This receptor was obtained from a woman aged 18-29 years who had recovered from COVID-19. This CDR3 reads CASSATLDTSSYNEQFF. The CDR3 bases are TGCGCCAGCAGTGCTACCTTAGATACGAGCTCCTACAATGAGCAGTTCTTC.